Below are 32 T cell receptor beta chains sequenced from a single sample in a study of Ad26.COV2.S vaccination and SARS-CoV-2 variants. Treatment meaning: some 20 received Ad26.COV2.S at low or high dose, single or two shots; roughly 5 received placebo; per-sample allocation not given. Repertoires come from day 63 after the first vaccine or placebo injection. TCRdb's copy holds only in-frame clones and misses some; the assay was immunoSEQ multiplex PCR. Among 250,000 or so clones listed, roughly nine tenths were seen once. Sequencing was performed on peripheral blood, taken in a trial of Ad26.COV2.S vaccine versus placebo. The source of these receptors is a person between 18 and 59 years old who received the Ad26.COV2.S COVID-19 vaccine or a placebo.

V gene TRBV27 combines with J gene TRBJ1-6; D ambiguous. The CDR3 sequence is 15 residues long. Germline CDR1 and CDR2: MNHEY and SMNVEV (reference sequence). Trimming left V 0 bases short and J 0 bases short, with 3 bases between. The CDR3 sequence is CASSLSASYNSPLHF. In nucleotides, the CDR3 is TGTGCCAGCAGTTTATCGGCCTCCTATAATTCACCCCTCCACTTT.

Note on this clone: Other DNA sequences in the same sample also yield this CDR3. The genes are TRBV5-4 and TRBJ2-3; D call uncertain. From germline, CDR1 is SGHNT and CDR2 YYREEE (reference sequence). V shed 4 bases and J shed 3 bases, with 6 bases lying between them. The CDR3 is 12 amino acids. The CDR3 loop reads CASSLSTDTQYF. The CDR3 DNA sequence: TGTGCCAGCAGCCTATCAACAGATACGCAGTATTTT.

The chain recombines TRBV20-1 with TRBJ1-5; D might be TRBD1 (6 bases). The CDR3 runs 16 residues. The V and J ends lost 4 bases and 0 bases respectively, with 16 bases between them. CDR1 and CDR2 (germline): DFQATT, SNEGSKA (reference sequence). CDR3 amino acids: CSATDTGTSSNQPQHF. The CDR3 DNA sequence: TGCAGTGCTACTGATACCGGGACAAGTAGCAATCAGCCCCAGCATTTT.

This clone was counted a single time. V and J are TRBV9 and TRBJ1-2; the match to TRBD1 covers 11 bases. The CDR3 runs to 16 residues. CDR1 SGDLS and CDR2 YYNGEE come from the germline V gene. J gave up 6 bases and V 4 bases, and 11 bases lay outside the gene matches. The DNA for the CDR3 is TGTGCCAGCAGCCCGGGGGACAGGGGGTTCGGGCATGGCTACACCTTC. This translates into CASSPGDRGFGHGYTF.

This chain links TRBV5-4 with TRBJ2-7; D gene unclear. This CDR3 has 13 amino acids. Germline lookup yields CDR1 SGHNT and CDR2 YYREEE (reference sequence). The V end was cut by 2 bases, the J end by 2 bases, with 8 bases between. As DNA, the CDR3 is TGTGCCAGCAGCTTATACGGCCCCTACGAGCAGTACTTC. This sequence encodes CASSLYGPYEQYF.

The V gene is TRBV24-1, the J gene TRBJ2-1; D not certain. V was trimmed by 3 bases and J by 12 bases, leaving 14 bases between them. Germline V gene lookup returns CDR1 KGHDR and CDR2 SFDVKD. The CDR3 sequence is 13 residues long. CDR3 sequence: CATSDERRWGQFF. The CDR3 DNA reads as TGTGCCACCAGTGATGAACGCAGATGGGGGCAGTTCTTC.

This clone has a single count. This rearrangement joins TRBV6-1 to TRBJ1-1; unclear D gene. The V gene's germline CDR1 is MNHNS and CDR2 SASEGT. The CDR3 has 15 residues. The V end lost 2 bases, the J end lost 5 bases, and 15 bases lay between the germline ends. CDR3 sequence (DNA): TGTGCCAGCAGTGAACGTGGACTTTGGAGAACTGAAGCTTTCTTT. It encodes CASSERGLWRTEAFF.

DNA of the CDR3: TGTGCCAGCAGCCAGCCGGACAGGGATGAAGCTTTCTTT. This encodes CASSQPDRDEAFF. The genes are TRBV3-1 (or the pseudogene TRBV3-2) and TRBJ1-1; the match to TRBD1 covers 8 bases. Germline V lookup: CDR1 LGHDT, CDR2 YNNKEL (reference sequence). With 3 bases clipped from V and 7 bases from J, the junction kept 4 bases outside the gene matches. The CDR3 is 13 residues long.

This chain joins TRBV18 and TRBJ1-1, with 12 bases matching TRBD1. Germline V CDR1 and CDR2: KGHSH, LQKENI. Trimming took 3 bases from V and 1 from J; bases not matched to a gene: 9. This CDR3 spans 18 amino acids. The chain's CDR3 is CASSPILTGQGANTEAFF. The CDR3 bases are TGTGCCAGCTCACCCATACTGACGGGACAGGGGGCGAACACTGAAGCTTTCTTT.

V and J are TRBV12-3 or TRBV12-4 and TRBJ2-5, with D maybe TRBD1 (5 bases). The V and J ends lost 6 bases and 3 bases respectively, with 11 bases between them. This CDR3 region has 13 residues. The CDR3 DNA follows: TGTGCCAGCAGGCTGACAGTTAAAGAGACCCAGTACTTC. It specifies CASRLTVKETQYF.

The rearrangement links TRBV6-5 to TRBJ1-3; D unclear. The germline V gene has CDR1 MNHEY and CDR2 SVGAGI. CDR3 size: 13 residues. Trimming removed 2 bases at V and 2 bases at J, with 4 bases between. CDR3 nucleotide sequence: TGTGCCAGCAGTTACGTGGCTGGAAACACCATATATTTT. As protein: CASSYVAGNTIYF.

This chain uses TRBV30 with TRBJ2-5; 7 nucleotides match TRBD1. With 2 bases clipped from V and 8 bases from J, the junction kept 8 bases outside the gene matches. The CDR3 extends over 13 amino acids. Per germline, CDR1 GTSNPN and CDR2 SVGIG (reference sequence). The CDR3 coding sequence is TGTGCCTGGAGTCCCGACAGGGCAAAAACCCAGTACTTC. It yields the protein CAWSPDRAKTQYF.

The chain has TRBV4-2 and TRBJ1-5; 12 positions match TRBD1. The CDR3 is 17 amino acids. Trimming removed 2 bases from V and 7 bases from J; junction bases left unmatched: 9. Germline V gives CDR1 LGHNA, CDR2 YNFKEQ. As DNA, the CDR3 is TGTGCCAGCAGCCAAACTGGGACAGGGGGCGCGGGACAGCCCCAGCATTTT. This sequence encodes CASSQTGTGGAGQPQHF.

The chain joins TRBV5-6 to TRBJ1-1; D perhaps matches TRBD1 (6 bases). V shed 5 bases and J shed 4 bases, with 15 bases lying between them. This CDR3 is built from 14 residues. The germline gives CDR1 SGHDT, CDR2 YYEEEE. This chain's CDR3 is CASRSGALGTEAFF. Written as DNA, the CDR3 is TGTGCCAGCAGATCAGGGGCCTTGGGCACTGAAGCTTTCTTT.

This clone has more than one count but fewer than ten. The rearrangement links TRBV11-2 to TRBJ2-5, with a possible D match to TRBD2 (6 bases). The germline V gene has CDR1 SGHAT and CDR2 FQNNGV. The CDR3 length is 16 residues. V was shortened by 4 bases and J by 2 bases, with 17 bases between the two germline ends. The CDR3 nucleotides read TGTGCCAGCAGCTGGGGTACCGGGACTTCACAAGAGACCCAGTACTTC. Its protein is CASSWGTGTSQETQYF.

This clone was found a few times. The CDR3 protein is CASRKMGRYEKLFF. The CDR3 region has the DNA TGTGCCAGCAGAAAAATGGGACGGTATGAAAAACTGTTTTTT. The chain joins TRBV6-5 to TRBJ1-4, with D possibly TRBD1 on 5 matching bases. This CDR3 contains 14 residues. Germline CDR1 is MNHEY and CDR2 is SVGAGI. Trimming took off 6 bases at V and 6 bases at J, with 14 bases between the two ends.

The chain is built from TRBV4-3 and TRBJ2-1; TRBD1 agrees at 9 bases. Germline trimming cut 1 base from V and 4 bases from J; bases unmatched to any gene: 2. CDR1 LGHNA and CDR2 YSLEER come from the germline V gene. CDR3 length: 15 residues. The DNA for the CDR3 is TGCGCCAGCAGCCAAGGGACAGGGGTTTACAATGAGCAGTTCTTC. It is translated as CASSQGTGVYNEQFF.

This chain links TRBV7-2 with TRBJ1-3, with D perhaps matching TRBD1 (5 bases). The ends were cut back, 4 bases at V and 3 bases at J, with 13 bases in the middle. CDR3 length equals 15 residues. Germline-derived CDR1 and CDR2 are SGHTA and FQGNSA. The CDR3, as DNA: TGTGCCAGCAGCTCCTCTGGGGGGGTTGGAAACACCATATATTTT. Its protein product is CASSSSGGVGNTIYF. Full variable domain (outside the CDR3, taken from reference TRBV7-2 and TRBJ1-3): GAGVSQSPSNKVTEKGKDVELRCDPISGHTALYWYRQSLGQGLEFLIYFQGNSAPDKSGLPSDRFSAERTGGSVSTLTIQRTQQEDSAVYLCASSSSGGVGNTIYFGEGSWLTVV.

The CDR3 DNA is TGTGCCAGCAGCTTAGGACTAGCGGGGTACGAGCAGTACGTC. Protein: CASSLGLAGYEQYV. The V gene is TRBV7-9, the J gene TRBJ2-7; 11 bases line up with TRBD2. In germline, CDR1 is SEHNR, CDR2 FQNEAQ (reference sequence). CDR3 length: 14 residues. Unmatched junction bases numbered 0, after V lost 1 base and J lost 4 bases.

The chain uses TRBV25-1 and TRBJ1-6, with D unresolved. Between the trimmed V and J ends, which lost 3 bases and 9 bases, there was a span of 15 bases. Germline values: CDR1 MGHDK, CDR2 SYGVNS. The CDR3 has 15 residues. The chain's CDR3 is CASSDVKGQASPLHF. The CDR3 DNA sequence: TGTGCCAGCAGTGATGTCAAGGGTCAGGCTTCACCCCTCCACTTT.

CDR3: CAISDSGNPLNNEQFF. DNA for the CDR3: TGTGCCATCAGTGATAGCGGGAACCCCCTGAACAATGAGCAGTTCTTC. The chain joins TRBV10-3 to TRBJ2-1, with 8 bases that match TRBD2. CDR3 length: 16 residues. The germline gives CDR1 ENHRY, CDR2 SYGVKD. The trim removed 3 bases at V and 5 bases at J, leaving 9 bases unmatched.

J is TRBJ1-4 and V is TRBV27; 7 bases line up with TRBD1. This CDR3 is built from 16 residues. Germline assignment: CDR1 MNHEY and CDR2 SMNVEV (reference sequence). Trimming cost V 2 bases and J 5 bases; bases outside gene matches: 8. CDR3 protein: CASSLQGDRVNEKLFF. The DNA for the CDR3 is TGTGCCAGCAGTTTACAGGGGGACAGAGTGAATGAAAAACTGTTTTTT.

The chain is built from TRBV6-5 and TRBJ1-2; 8 bases are shared with TRBD1. From germline, CDR1 is MNHEY and CDR2 SVGAGI. The J segment lost 2 bases and the V segment lost 5 bases, leaving 7 bases of the junction unmatched. There are 15 residues in the CDR3. The DNA of the CDR3 is TGTGCCAGCAGTATCCGGACAGGGACCAACTATGGCTACACCTTC. As protein: CASSIRTGTNYGYTF.

V and J are TRBV11-2 and TRBJ2-7, with 8 bases identical to TRBD2. Trimming took 5 bases from V and 3 from J; bases not matched to a gene: 6. The CDR3 is 14 amino acids. Germline loops: CDR1 SGHAT, CDR2 FQNNGV. The DNA for the CDR3 is TGTGCCAGCAGCCTCGGGGCGGGAGGCTACGAGCAGTACGTC. Protein product: CASSLGAGGYEQYV.

A few counts support this clone. The V and J genes are TRBV27 and TRBJ2-5, with D possibly being TRBD2 (6 bases). Between the trimmed V and J ends, which lost 3 bases and 2 bases, there was a span of 13 bases. CDR3 length equals 15 residues. The germline CDR1 and CDR2 sequences are MNHEY and SMNVEV (reference sequence). CDR3 sequence: CASSFAGTVQETQYF. The CDR3 nucleotides read TGTGCCAGCAGTTTCGCGGGGACTGTGCAAGAGACCCAGTACTTC.

The chain uses TRBV11-1 and TRBJ2-1; TRBD2 matches at 8 bases. The germline V gene has CDR1 SGHAT and CDR2 FQDESV (reference sequence). The junction had 10 bases not matched to a gene; V was cut back by 3 bases and J by 6 bases. This CDR3 is built from 16 residues. In DNA form, the CDR3 reads TGTGCCAGCAGCTTGGGGGGTAGCGGGATCTCCAATGAGCAGTTCTTC. It is translated as CASSLGGSGISNEQFF. The whole variable domain, filled in from reference TRBV11-1 and TRBJ2-1, reads EAEVAQSPRYKITEKSQAVAFWCDPISGHATLYWYRQILGQGPELLVQFQDESVVDDSQLPKDRFSAERLKGVDSTLKIQPAELGDSAMYLCASSLGGSGISNEQFFGPGTRLTVL.

This clone was counted a single time. CDR3 residues: CAWRRQASEAFF. DNA for the CDR3: TGTGCCTGGAGGAGACAGGCCTCTGAAGCTTTCTTT. The rearrangement joins TRBV30 to TRBJ1-1; D might be TRBD1 (6 bases). V was trimmed by 3 bases and J by 6 bases, leaving 11 bases between them. Germline lookup yields CDR1 GTSNPN and CDR2 SVGIG (reference sequence). This CDR3 spans 12 amino acids.

The chain links TRBV7-3 to TRBJ1-1, with D possibly TRBD1 on 6 matching bases. The ends were cut back, 5 bases at V and 4 bases at J, with 14 bases in the middle. The germline CDR1 and CDR2 sequences are SGHTA and FQGTGA. The CDR3 is made up of 14 amino acids. CDR3 sequence reads: CASSPFVGATEAFF. CDR3 sequence (DNA): TGTGCCAGCAGCCCCTTCGTGGGGGCCACTGAAGCTTTCTTT.

This chain uses TRBV27 with TRBJ2-2; TRBD1 is a possible D gene (6 bases). With 3 bases removed from V and 5 bases from J, the gap between germline ends came to 16 bases. CDR3 length: 16 residues. Germline-derived CDR1 and CDR2 are MNHEY and SMNVEV (reference sequence). CDR3 loop: CASSFFGRGKTGELFF. CDR3 coding DNA: TGTGCCAGCAGTTTCTTCGGCAGGGGAAAAACCGGGGAGCTGTTTTTT.

The chain uses TRBV6-5 and TRBJ2-4; 8 bases fit TRBD1. The V gene end was trimmed by 5 bases and the J gene end by 7 bases; junction bases not matched to a gene: 7. Germline loops: CDR1 MNHEY, CDR2 SVGAGI. CDR3 length equals 14 residues. CDR3 residues: CASSPGTGFNIQYF. CDR3 nucleotide sequence: TGTGCCAGCAGTCCCGGGACAGGTTTTAACATTCAGTACTTC.

The V and J genes are TRBV18 and TRBJ2-5; D ambiguous. Germline loops: CDR1 KGHSH, CDR2 LQKENI. The CDR3 extends over 16 amino acids. With 5 bases removed from V and 3 bases from J, the gap between germline ends came to 19 bases. CDR3 coding DNA: TGTGCCAGCTCAGCTACGGGCCCCCCAGCCGAAGAGACCCAGTACTTC. The encoded protein is CASSATGPPAEETQYF.

The chain is built from TRBV4-2 and TRBJ2-5; 8 nucleotides align to TRBD2. There are 14 residues in the CDR3. V lost 8 bases and J lost 6; bases outside the gene matches: 11. CDR1 and CDR2 from the germline V gene are LGHNA and YNFKEQ. CDR3 region: CASGGTAGDKTQYF. The DNA for the CDR3 is TGTGCCAGCGGAGGAACAGCGGGAGACAAGACCCAGTACTTC.